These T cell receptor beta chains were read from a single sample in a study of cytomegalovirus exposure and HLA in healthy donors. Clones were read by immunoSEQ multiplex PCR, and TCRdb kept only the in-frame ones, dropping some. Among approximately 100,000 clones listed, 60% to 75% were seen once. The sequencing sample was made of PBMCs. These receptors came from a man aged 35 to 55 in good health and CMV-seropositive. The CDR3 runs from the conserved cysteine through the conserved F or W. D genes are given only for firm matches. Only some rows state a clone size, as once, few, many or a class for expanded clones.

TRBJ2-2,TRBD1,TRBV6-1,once,TGTGCCAGCACGACAGGGCTCAGTCCGTCCGGGGAGCTGTTTTTT,CASTTGLSPSGELFF
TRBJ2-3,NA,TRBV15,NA,TGTGCCACCAGCAGTTATGGGGCCAGCACAGATACGCAGTATTTT,CATSSYGASTDTQYF
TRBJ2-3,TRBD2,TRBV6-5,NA,TGTGCCAGCAGGCTAGCGGGAGGGCAGGATACGCAGTATTTT,CASRLAGGQDTQYF
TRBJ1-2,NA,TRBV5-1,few,TGCGCCAGCAGCTCTCCCGGGTTAAACTATGGCTACACCTTC,CASSSPGLNYGYTF
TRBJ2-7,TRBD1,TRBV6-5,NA,TGTGCCAGCAGTTCTCCGGGACAGGGGACCCACGAGCAGTACTTC,CASSSPGQGTHEQYF
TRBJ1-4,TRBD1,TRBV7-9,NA,TGTGCCAGCAGCACCTTGACAGGGCCTAATGAAAAACTGTTTTTT,CASSTLTGPNEKLFF
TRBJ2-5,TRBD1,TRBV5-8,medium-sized,TGTGCCAGCAGCTTCGGGACAGTGGAGGAGACCCAGTACTTC,CASSFGTVEETQYF
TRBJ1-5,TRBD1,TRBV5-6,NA,TGTGCCAGCAGCTTAGGCACAGGGGGAATGAGCAATCAGCCCCAGCATTTT,CASSLGTGGMSNQPQHF
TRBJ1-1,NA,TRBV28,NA,TGTGCCAGCAGTTCCGGACAGACTGAAGCTTTCTTT,CASSSGQTEAFF
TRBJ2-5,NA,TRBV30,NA,TGTGCCTGGAGTCACCCGGGGGAGACCCAGTACTTC,CAWSHPGETQYF
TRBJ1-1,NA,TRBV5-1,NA,TGCGCCAGCAGCTTGGGGGAAGGGGTGACTGAAGCTTTCTTT,CASSLGEGVTEAFF
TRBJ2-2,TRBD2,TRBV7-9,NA,TGTGCCAGCAGCTTCTGGCTAGCGGGACTCGGGGGAGGAACCGGGGAGCTGTTTTTT,CASSFWLAGLGGGTGELFF
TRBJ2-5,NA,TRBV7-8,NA,TGTGCCAGCAGCGGTATGACCAGGGGTACCAACGAAGAGACCCAGTACTTC,CASSGMTRGTNEETQYF
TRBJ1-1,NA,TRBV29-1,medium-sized,TGCAGCGTTGAGGAAACCAGGGCTTTCTTT,CSVEETRAFF
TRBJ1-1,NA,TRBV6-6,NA,TGTGCCACCTCCGGTTGGAACACTGAAGCTTTCTTT,CATSGWNTEAFF
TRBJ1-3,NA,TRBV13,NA,TGTGCCAGCAGCTTCGGGCAGCGGGGCACCATATATTTT,CASSFGQRGTIYF
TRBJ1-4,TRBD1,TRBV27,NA,TGTGCCAGCAGTTTCAGTCAGGGGGATGAAAAACTGTTTTTT,CASSFSQGDEKLFF
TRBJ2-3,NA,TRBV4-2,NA,TGTGCCAGCAGTCCCGAGGAGCGGAGCACAGATACGCAGTATTTT,CASSPEERSTDTQYF
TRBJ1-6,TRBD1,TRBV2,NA,TGTGCCAGCAGAGACAGGGGACGGCGGTCACCCCTCCACTTT,CASRDRGRRSPLHF
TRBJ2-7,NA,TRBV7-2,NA,TGTGCCAGCAGCTTATGGCAGGGGTCCCAAGCCTACGAGCAGTACTTC,CASSLWQGSQAYEQYF
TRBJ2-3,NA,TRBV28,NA,TGTGCCAGCAGGGGGACTGGTTTTCTCTTGGATACGCAGTATTTT,CASRGTGFLLDTQYF
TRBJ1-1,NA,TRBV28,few,TGTGCCAGCAGTGGGGACCCGAGGGGGACTGAAGCTTTCTTT,CASSGDPRGTEAFF
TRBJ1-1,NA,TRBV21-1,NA,TGTGCCAGCAGCCTTCCAGGGGGCCAAAACACTGAAGCTTTCTTT,CASSLPGGQNTEAFF
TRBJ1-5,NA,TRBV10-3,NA,TGTGCCATCAGTCCCGGGGAGGGCAATCAGCCCCAGCATTTT,CAISPGEGNQPQHF
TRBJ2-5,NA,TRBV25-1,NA,TGTGCCAGCAGTGAATTATCGGGGAGCCAAGAGACCCAGTACTTC,CASSELSGSQETQYF
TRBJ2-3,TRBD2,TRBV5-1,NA,TGCGCCAGCAGCTCCATGCTAGCGGCTAGCACAGATACGCAGTATTTT,CASSSMLAASTDTQYF
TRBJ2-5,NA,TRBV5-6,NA,TGTGCCAGCAGCTCCCCGAGGCAGGGGTTGGAAGAGACCCAGTACTTC,CASSSPRQGLEETQYF
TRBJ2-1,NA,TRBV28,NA,TGTGCCAGCAGTCCCCTTAATACCTACAATGAGCAGTTCTTC,CASSPLNTYNEQFF
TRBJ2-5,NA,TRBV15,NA,TGTGCCACCAGCAGAGATTGGTCAGGGCAGACCCAGTACTTC,CATSRDWSGQTQYF
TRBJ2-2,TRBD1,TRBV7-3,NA,TGTGCCAGCAGCTCGACAGGGGGCTACACCGGGGAGCTGTTTTTT,CASSSTGGYTGELFF
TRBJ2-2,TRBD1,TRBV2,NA,TGTGCCAGCAGTTCAGGACAGGGGGCCGGCGGGGAGCTGTTTTTT,CASSSGQGAGGELFF
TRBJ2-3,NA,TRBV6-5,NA,TGTGCCAGCAGTTACCTCAATAGAAAGTCGGATACGCAGTATTTT,CASSYLNRKSDTQYF
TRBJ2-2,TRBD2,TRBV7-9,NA,TGTGCCAGCAGCTTAAACGGGAGGGCCCGGACCGGGGAGCTGTTTTTT,CASSLNGRARTGELFF
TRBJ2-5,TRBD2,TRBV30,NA,TGTGCCTGGAGTCTACTAGCGGGGGGCCAAGAGACCCAGTACTTC,CAWSLLAGGQETQYF
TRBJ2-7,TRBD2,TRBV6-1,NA,TGTGCCATCCTGAGGACTAGCGGTCTTTCCTGCGAGCAGTACTTC,CAILRTSGLSCEQYF
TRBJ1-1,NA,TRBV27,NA,TGTGCCAGTAGTTACCCCGGGAACACTGAAGCTTTCTTT,CASSYPGNTEAFF
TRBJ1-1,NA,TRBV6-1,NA,TGTGCCAGCTGGGATCGGGGGGCGTTTCGAGCTTTCTTT,CASWDRGAFRAFF
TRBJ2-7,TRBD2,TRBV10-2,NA,TGCGCCAGCATTGGGACTAGCGGGAGTTACGAGCAGTACTTC,CASIGTSGSYEQYF
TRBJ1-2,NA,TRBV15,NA,TGTGCCACCCTACCCACGGTCGACTATAACTATGGCTACACCTTC,CATLPTVDYNYGYTF
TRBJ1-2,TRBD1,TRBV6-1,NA,TGTGCCAGCAGTCCCTCCGGGACAGGGGAAGGCTACACCTTC,CASSPSGTGEGYTF
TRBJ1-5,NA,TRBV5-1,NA,TGCGCCAGCAGCCAAGGGACGGGGGATAGCAATCAGCCCCAGCATTTT,CASSQGTGDSNQPQHF
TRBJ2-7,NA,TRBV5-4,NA,TGTGCCAGCAGCACGGACAGTCCCCGAGACAAGGACTTC,CASSTDSPRDKDF